Shown below are 3 T cell receptor beta chains from a single sample sequenced in a study of blood T cell repertoires in COVID-19. Profiled with immunoSEQ multiplex PCR; TCRdb holds only in-frame clones, not every one. The sample has roughly 100,000 clones; roughly 91% are singletons. Source material: peripheral blood. These receptors were taken from a human donor in a cohort sampled during active COVID-19.

The gene calls are TRBV28 and TRBJ1-1, with a tentative D call TRBD1 (6 bases). Germline CDR1 and CDR2: MDHEN and SYDVKM. Trimming shortened V by 5 bases and J by 0 bases, and 22 bases separated the two germline ends. The CDR3 is 18 residues long. The CDR3 protein is CASSTYSTGPNLNTEAFF. The CDR3 coding sequence is TGTGCCAGCAGTACATACTCGACAGGCCCTAATCTGAACACTGAAGCTTTCTTT.

CDR3 residues: CASSEGQSSSPYYGYTF. For the CDR3, the DNA is TGCGCCAGCAGCGAAGGACAGTCAAGTTCCCCATACTATGGCTACACCTTC. The chain employs TRBV5-1 and TRBJ1-2, with D maybe TRBD1 (6 bases). The CDR3 consists of 17 residues. Per the germline V gene, CDR1 is SGHRS and CDR2 is YFSETQ. The germline V and J ends were trimmed by 4 bases and 3 bases, with 22 bases remaining between them.

This clone appeared once. The V call is TRBV2, the J call TRBJ1-2; unclear D gene. The length of the CDR3 is 13 residues. CDR1 and CDR2 from the germline V gene are SNHLY and FYNNEI. The V end was cut by 4 bases, the J end by 2 bases, with 8 bases between. DNA of the CDR3: TGTGCCAGCAGTGCCAACAGCAACTATGGCTACACCTTC. Translated, it gives CASSANSNYGYTF.